What follows are 16 T cell receptor beta chains derived from one specimen sequenced in a study of response to subunit inactivated influenza vaccine (dated by TCRdb to the late 2010s). Library generation was performed with RT-PCR. TCRdb shows the sequencer as Illumina HiSeq 2500. Starting from the raw public reads, TCRdb applied fastp trimming at Q25, assembled clones with MiXCR and retained in-frame beta chains. Identical CDR3 protein sequences are pooled into one entry, listed with their most common genes and DNA. The sample yields just over 300,000 distinct CDR3 sequences; 20% to 25% were counted once. Of the sample, 10% falls within the top ten clones. Sequenced material: PBMCs from blood, taken approximately 22 months after vaccination. The receptor set was obtained from a man between 50 and 69 years old who received an inactivated influenza vaccine. Donor details come from another sample of the same person, matched by shared clones.

This clonotype has more than one count but fewer than ten. This chain connects TRBV28 to TRBJ1-5, with D possibly TRBD1 on 6 matching bases. Trimming removed 6 bases at V and 0 bases at J, with 12 bases between. Germline CDR1 reads MDHEN; CDR2 reads SYDVKM. The CDR3 length is 15 residues. CDR3 DNA: TGTGCCAGCAGGATGGACAGAATTAGCAATCAGCCCCAGCATTTT. Protein: CASRMDRISNQPQHF.

The V gene is TRBV4-2, the J gene TRBJ2-2; D may be TRBD2 (5 bases). V was cut by 0 bases and J by 6 bases, with 14 bases left in between. The CDR3 covers 16 residues. CDR1 and CDR2 (germline): LGHNA, YNFKEQ. CDR3 protein: CASSQDLGRRSGELFF. CDR3 DNA: TGTGCCAGCAGCCAAGATCTTGGGCGGAGGTCCGGGGAGCTGTTTTTT.

The chain's CDR3 is CASSPAGTGAKSPLHF. The CDR3 DNA reads as TGTGCCAGCAGCCCCGCCGGGACAGGGGCTAAATCACCCCTCCACTTT. The V gene is TRBV6-1, the J gene TRBJ1-6, with 10 nucleotides matching TRBD1. The V gene end was trimmed by 6 bases and the J gene end by 10 bases; junction bases not matched to a gene: 12. The CDR3 is 16 residues long. The germline gives CDR1 MNHNS, CDR2 SASEGT.

The V gene is TRBV7-2, the J gene TRBJ2-4; D remains unclear. The V gene's germline CDR1 is SGHTA and CDR2 FQGNSA. The CDR3 has 14 residues. Trimming stripped 1 base from V and 0 bases from J, with 4 bases between. The CDR3 nucleotides are TGTGCCAGCAGCTTAGTAATAGCCAAAAACATTCAGTACTTC. Protein: CASSLVIAKNIQYF.

The rearrangement links TRBV28 to TRBJ1-4; TRBD1 matches at 7 bases. Losses at the gene ends were 5 bases for V and 7 bases for J; bases not matched to a gene: 10. The V gene's germline CDR1 is MDHEN and CDR2 SYDVKM. This CDR3 has 15 residues. The CDR3 DNA reads TGTGCCAGCAGTCCGCCGGGACAGCAATTTGAAAAACTGTTTTTT. This sequence encodes CASSPPGQQFEKLFF.

The J gene is TRBJ2-6, the V gene TRBV28; either TRBD1 or TRBD2 may supply D (5 bases each). Trimming shortened V by 10 bases and J by 1 base, and 17 bases separated the two germline ends. The V gene's germline CDR1 is MDHEN and CDR2 SYDVKM. This CDR3 is built from 16 residues. This CDR3 is CATDPGPVSGANVLTF. The CDR3, as DNA: TGTGCCACCGATCCGGGACCCGTGTCTGGGGCCAACGTCCTGACTTTC.

This clonotype was counted many times. This chain uses TRBV20-1 with TRBJ1-5; D might be TRBD1 (6 bases). Trimming took off 0 bases at V and 6 bases at J, with 15 bases between the two ends. Germline V gives CDR1 DFQATT, CDR2 SNEGSKA (reference sequence). This CDR3 region has 15 residues. The chain's CDR3 is CSARDQGTISQPQHF. As DNA, the CDR3 is TGCAGTGCTAGAGATCAGGGGACAATCAGTCAGCCCCAGCATTTT.

This clonotype was seen only a few times. The chain is built from TRBV6-1 and TRBJ2-5; D might be TRBD2 (5 bases). Trimming cost V 6 bases and J 5 bases, with 13 bases left between them. The CDR3 has 13 amino acids. Germline values: CDR1 MNHNS, CDR2 SASEGT. The chain's CDR3 is CASSKDFGETQYF. The CDR3 bases are TGTGCCAGCAGCAAGGACTTCGGGGAGACCCAGTACTTC.

This clonotype was picked up a small number of times. The CDR3 region is CASHESGTGNSPLHF. CDR3 in DNA: TGTGCCAGCCACGAAAGCGGGACAGGGAACTCACCCCTCCACTTT. V gene TRBV9 combines with J gene TRBJ1-6; 9 bases are shared with TRBD1. The CDR3 runs to 15 residues. The trim removed 7 bases at V and 10 bases at J, leaving 12 bases unmatched. Germline V gives CDR1 SGDLS, CDR2 YYNGEE.

The chain joins TRBV3-1 to TRBJ2-1; 9 bases agree with TRBD2. The V gene's germline CDR1 is LGHDT and CDR2 YNNKEL (reference sequence). The J segment lost 8 bases and the V segment lost 0 bases, leaving 5 bases of the junction unmatched. The CDR3 is 15 residues long. The CDR3 here is CASSQDASGIYEQFF. CDR3 sequence (DNA): TGTGCCAGCAGCCAAGATGCTAGCGGGATATATGAGCAGTTCTTC.

This clonotype has ten or more counts. The rearrangement joins TRBV10-2 to TRBJ1-4; 7 bases align to TRBD1. V lost 5 bases and J lost 3; bases outside the gene matches: 6. Germline V lookup: CDR1 WSHSY, CDR2 SAAADI. The CDR3 extends over 15 amino acids. CDR3 DNA sequence: TGCGCCAGCAGTCCTAGACAGGGACCTAATGAAAAACTGTTTTTT. Encoded protein: CASSPRQGPNEKLFF.

The chain has TRBV28 and TRBJ1-2; unclear D gene. Germline V gene data show CDR1 as MDHEN and CDR2 as SYDVKM. The CDR3 contains 19 residues. Trimming stripped 3 bases from V and 3 bases from J, with 26 bases between. CDR3 residues: CASSFLGAWYTQHHYGYTF. The CDR3 region has the DNA TGTGCCAGCAGTTTTTTAGGTGCGTGGTACACCCAACACCACTATGGCTACACCTTC.

The sample holds one count of this clonotype. The chain links TRBV29-1 to TRBJ2-7, with 9 bases aligning to TRBD1. V dropped 4 bases and J dropped 3; count of bases not matched to a gene: 10. The CDR3 has 15 residues. Germline CDR1 reads SQVTM; CDR2 reads ANQGSEA. CDR3 coding DNA: TGCAGCGTTGGACCTGACAGGGGGTCAAGCTACGAGCAGTACTTC. This sequence encodes CSVGPDRGSSYEQYF.

This sequence joins TRBV5-4 and TRBJ2-1; 15 bases fit TRBD2. The ends lost 0 bases at V and 10 bases at J; junction bases unmatched: 2. Germline V lookup: CDR1 SGHNT, CDR2 YYREEE (reference sequence). This CDR3 is built from 15 residues. CDR3 in amino acids: CASSLVGTSGREQFF. The CDR3 DNA reads as TGTGCCAGCAGCTTGGTAGGGACTAGCGGGAGGGAGCAGTTCTTC.

The rearrangement links TRBV7-2 to TRBJ1-2, with D maybe TRBD1 (5 bases). The CDR3 sequence is 16 residues long. V was shortened by 1 base and J by 6 bases, with 18 bases between the two germline ends. Germline V gene lookup returns CDR1 SGHTA and CDR2 FQGNSA. The CDR3 sequence: CASSLEPAPGPNGYTF. Written as DNA, the CDR3 is TGTGCCAGCAGCTTAGAACCCGCACCGGGACCGAATGGCTACACCTTC.

This sequence joins TRBV5-6 and TRBJ2-5, with 9 nucleotides matching TRBD2. This CDR3 is built from 13 residues. V shed 3 bases, J shed 3 bases, and the junction held 0 bases outside the gene matches. Per germline, CDR1 SGHDT and CDR2 YYEEEE. The CDR3 loop is CASSWTSEETQYF. CDR3 nucleotides: TGTGCCAGCAGCTGGACTAGCGAAGAGACCCAGTACTTC.